This T cell receptor beta chain derives from a study of OX40 agonist ivuxolimab in advanced cancers. Regarding the study as a whole: The study found among the lowest clonal expansion in partial responders at 0.1-3.0 mg/kg. CD8+ T cells (on average) carried more expanded clones than CD4+ T cells. Both CD4+ and CD8+ T cell populations in blood had undergone clonal expansion by week 6 at 0.1 to 3.0 mg/kg.

CDR3 length: 15 amino acids. V lost 4 bases to trimming and J lost 4 bases, with 14 bases between them. Germline CDR1 is SGDLS and CDR2 is YYNGEE. A history of autoimmune disease or systemic immunosuppression excluded patients. TCRdb keeps only in-frame clones here, not all; method: immunoSEQ multiplex PCR. The table lists under 75,000 clones, roughly 91% of them singletons. Worth noting for this clone: Its specificity is not known.

The chain employs TRBV9 and TRBJ1-4, with a tentative D call TRBD1 (5 bases). This sequence was found in an adult with an advanced solid tumor such as melanoma, head and neck, liver or kidney cancer. This sample comprised CD4+ or CD8+ T cells sorted from blood, obtained in a trial of the OX40 agonist ivuxolimab. The CDR3 region has the DNA TGTGCCAGCAGCCCTAGATCAGGGAGTAATGAAAAACTGTTTTTT. This encodes CASSPRSGSNEKLFF.